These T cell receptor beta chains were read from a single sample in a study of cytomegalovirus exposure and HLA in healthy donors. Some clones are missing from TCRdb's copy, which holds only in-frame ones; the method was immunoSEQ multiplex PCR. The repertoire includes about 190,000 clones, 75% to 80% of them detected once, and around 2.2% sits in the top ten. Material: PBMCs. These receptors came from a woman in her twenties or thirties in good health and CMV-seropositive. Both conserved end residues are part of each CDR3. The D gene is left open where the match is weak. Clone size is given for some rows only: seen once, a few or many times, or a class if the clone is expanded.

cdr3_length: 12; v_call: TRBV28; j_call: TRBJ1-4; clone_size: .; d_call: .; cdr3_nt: TGTGCCAGCAGTACGCGCCGTGAAAAACTGTTTTTT; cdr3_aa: CASSTRREKLFF
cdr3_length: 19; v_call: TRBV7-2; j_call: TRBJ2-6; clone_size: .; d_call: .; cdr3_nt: TGTGCCAGCAGCTTGAAATTAGGAGGGTCCCTCGGTGGGGCCAACGTCCTGACTTTC; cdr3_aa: CASSLKLGGSLGGANVLTF
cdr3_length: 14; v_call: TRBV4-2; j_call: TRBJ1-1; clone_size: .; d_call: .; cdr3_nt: TGTGCCAGCAGCCTGGGGGGTCTGGGCGCTGAAGCTTTCTTT; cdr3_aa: CASSLGGLGAEAFF
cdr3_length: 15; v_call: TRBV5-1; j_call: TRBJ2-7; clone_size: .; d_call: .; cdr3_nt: TGCGCCAGCAGCCCTCCGGGACTGTCGTCCTACGAGCAGTACTTC; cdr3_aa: CASSPPGLSSYEQYF
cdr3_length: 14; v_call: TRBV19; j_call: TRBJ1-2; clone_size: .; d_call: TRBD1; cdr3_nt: TGTGCCAGTAGTGAGGACAGGGGATTACGAGGCTACACCTTC; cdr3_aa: CASSEDRGLRGYTF
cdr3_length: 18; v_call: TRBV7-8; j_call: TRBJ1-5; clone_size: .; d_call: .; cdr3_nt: TGTGCCAGCAGCTCCACAGGGCACATGGGGTTTAGCAATCAGCCCCAGCATTTT; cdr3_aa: CASSSTGHMGFSNQPQHF
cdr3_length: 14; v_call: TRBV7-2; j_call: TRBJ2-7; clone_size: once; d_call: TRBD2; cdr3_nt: TGTGCCAGCAGCTCATGGCGGGGGACCTACGAGCAGTACTTC; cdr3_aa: CASSSWRGTYEQYF
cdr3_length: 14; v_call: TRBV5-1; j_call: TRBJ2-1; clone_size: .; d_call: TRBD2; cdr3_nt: TGCGCCAGCCAGAACGGGACTATACCCACCGAGCAGTTCTTC; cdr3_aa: CASQNGTIPTEQFF
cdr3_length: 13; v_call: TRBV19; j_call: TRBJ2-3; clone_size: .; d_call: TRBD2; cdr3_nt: TGTGCCAGTAGCCCGGGGACTAGCGGGAGGGAGTATTTT; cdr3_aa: CASSPGTSGREYF
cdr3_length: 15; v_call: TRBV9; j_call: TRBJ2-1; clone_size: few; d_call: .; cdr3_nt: TGTGCCAGCAGCGTAGGAACTAGCAGAGACAATGAGCAGTTCTTC; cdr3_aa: CASSVGTSRDNEQFF
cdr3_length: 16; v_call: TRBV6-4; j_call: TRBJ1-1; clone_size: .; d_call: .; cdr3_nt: TGTGCCAGCAGTGACTCACCGAGAACCCTGAACACTGAAGCTTTCTTT; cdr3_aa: CASSDSPRTLNTEAFF
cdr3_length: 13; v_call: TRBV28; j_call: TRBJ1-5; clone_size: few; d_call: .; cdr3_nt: TGTGCCAGCACCCCACCCAAGCGTCAGCCCCAGCATTTT; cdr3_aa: CASTPPKRQPQHF
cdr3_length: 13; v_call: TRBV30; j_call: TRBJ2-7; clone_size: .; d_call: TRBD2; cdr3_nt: TGTGCCTGGAGTTTGACTAGCGCCTACGAGCAGTACTTC; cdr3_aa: CAWSLTSAYEQYF
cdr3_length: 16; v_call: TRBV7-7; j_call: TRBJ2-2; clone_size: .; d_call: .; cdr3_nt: TGTGCCAGCAGCCCTCGCACCCCGTCGAACACCGGGGAGCTATTTTTT; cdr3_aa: CASSPRTPSNTGELFF
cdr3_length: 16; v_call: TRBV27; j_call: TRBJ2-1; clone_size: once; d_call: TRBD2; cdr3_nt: TGTGCCAGCAGTTACACTAGCGGGGGGGCCGGGGGTGAGCAGTTCTTC; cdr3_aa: CASSYTSGGAGGEQFF
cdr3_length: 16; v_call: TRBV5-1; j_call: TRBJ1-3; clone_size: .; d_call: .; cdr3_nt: TGCGCCAGCAGCTTGGAACCTACAGGGACCGGAAACACCATATATTTT; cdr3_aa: CASSLEPTGTGNTIYF
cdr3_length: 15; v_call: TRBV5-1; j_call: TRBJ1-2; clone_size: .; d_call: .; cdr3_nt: TGCGCCAGCAGCTCCGGGGCTCCGGGGGATTATGGCTACACCTTC; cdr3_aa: CASSSGAPGDYGYTF
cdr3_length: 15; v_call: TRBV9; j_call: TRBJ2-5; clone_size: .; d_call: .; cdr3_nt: TGTGCCAGCAGCGAGCCAGGGGTAGGTCAAGAGACCCAGTACTTC; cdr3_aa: CASSEPGVGQETQYF
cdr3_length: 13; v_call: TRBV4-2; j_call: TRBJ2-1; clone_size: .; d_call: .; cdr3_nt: TGTGCCAGCAGCTACCACGGGTCCAATGAGCAGTTCTTC; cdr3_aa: CASSYHGSNEQFF
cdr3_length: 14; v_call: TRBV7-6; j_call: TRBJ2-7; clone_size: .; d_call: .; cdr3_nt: TGTGCCAGCAGCTTAACAGTTCTCTCCTACGAGCAGTACTTC; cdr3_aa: CASSLTVLSYEQYF
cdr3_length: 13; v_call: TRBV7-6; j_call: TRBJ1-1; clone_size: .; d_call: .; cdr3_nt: TGTGCCAGCAGCGCCGACTCCGGTACTGAAGCTTTCTTT; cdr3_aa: CASSADSGTEAFF
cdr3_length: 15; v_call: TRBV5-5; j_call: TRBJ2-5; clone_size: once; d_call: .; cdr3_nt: TGTGCCAGCAGCTGGGGGCCCACCAGTCAGGAGACCCAGTACTTC; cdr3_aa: CASSWGPTSQETQYF
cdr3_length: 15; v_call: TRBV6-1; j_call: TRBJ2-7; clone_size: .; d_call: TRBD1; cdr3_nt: TGTGCCAGCAGAGGCTCCCTGGACAGGGCCCGTGAAGGGTACTTC; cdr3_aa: CASRGSLDRAREGYF
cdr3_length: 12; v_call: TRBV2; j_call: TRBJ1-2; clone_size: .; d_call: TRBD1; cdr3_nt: TGTGCCAGTTTGACAGGGCACTATGGCTACACCTTC; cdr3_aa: CASLTGHYGYTF
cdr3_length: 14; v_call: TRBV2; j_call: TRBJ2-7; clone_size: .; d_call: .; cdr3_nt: TGTGCCAGCAGAGGACTTTCCTCGGATGGAGAGCAGTACTTC; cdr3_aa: CASRGLSSDGEQYF
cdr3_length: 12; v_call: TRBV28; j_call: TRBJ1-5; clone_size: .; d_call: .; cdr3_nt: TGTGCCAGCAGGTTACTCAATCAGCCCCAGCATTTT; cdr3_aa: CASRLLNQPQHF
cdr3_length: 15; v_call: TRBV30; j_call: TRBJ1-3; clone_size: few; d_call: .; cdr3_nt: TGTGCCTGGAGTCCAGGGGTCTCCTCTGGAAACACCATATATTTT; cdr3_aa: CAWSPGVSSGNTIYF
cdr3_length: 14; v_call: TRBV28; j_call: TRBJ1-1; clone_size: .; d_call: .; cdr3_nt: TGTGCCAGCAGTTTAGGCGGGAAGAACACTGAAGCTTTCTTT; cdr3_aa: CASSLGGKNTEAFF
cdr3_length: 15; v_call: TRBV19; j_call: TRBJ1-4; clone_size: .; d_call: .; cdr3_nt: TGTGCCAGTAGTATTCAGGCGGCAGGAGGGGAAAAACTGTTTTTT; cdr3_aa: CASSIQAAGGEKLFF
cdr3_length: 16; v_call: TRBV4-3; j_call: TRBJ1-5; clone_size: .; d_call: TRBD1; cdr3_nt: TGCGCCAGCAGCCAAGATGGGGCAGGGGGCTTCCAGCCCCAGCATTTT; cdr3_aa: CASSQDGAGGFQPQHF
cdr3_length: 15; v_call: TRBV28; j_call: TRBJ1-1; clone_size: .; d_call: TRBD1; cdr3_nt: TGTGCCAGCATCACCCACGGGACAGCTTCCGTTGAAGCTTTCTTT; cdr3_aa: CASITHGTASVEAFF
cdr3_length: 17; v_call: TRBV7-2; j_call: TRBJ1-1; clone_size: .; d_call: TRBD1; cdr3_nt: TGTGCCAGCAGCTTAATAGGACAGGGGGGGTTGAACACTGAAGCTTTCTTT; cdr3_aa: CASSLIGQGGLNTEAFF
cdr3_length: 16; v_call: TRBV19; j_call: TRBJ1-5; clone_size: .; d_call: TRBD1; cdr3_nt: TGTGCCAGTAGTAGATGGACAGGGGTGAGCAATCAGCCCCAGCATTTT; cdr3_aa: CASSRWTGVSNQPQHF
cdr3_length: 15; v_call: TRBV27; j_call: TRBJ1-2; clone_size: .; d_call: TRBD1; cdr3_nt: TGTGCCAGCAGTAAGGGGGTACAGGGGGCGTGGGGCTACACCTTC; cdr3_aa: CASSKGVQGAWGYTF
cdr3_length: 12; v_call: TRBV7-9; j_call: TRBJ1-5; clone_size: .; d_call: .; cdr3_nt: TGTTCCAGCAGCTTTTTAGATCAGCCCCAGCATTTT; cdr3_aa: CSSSFLDQPQHF